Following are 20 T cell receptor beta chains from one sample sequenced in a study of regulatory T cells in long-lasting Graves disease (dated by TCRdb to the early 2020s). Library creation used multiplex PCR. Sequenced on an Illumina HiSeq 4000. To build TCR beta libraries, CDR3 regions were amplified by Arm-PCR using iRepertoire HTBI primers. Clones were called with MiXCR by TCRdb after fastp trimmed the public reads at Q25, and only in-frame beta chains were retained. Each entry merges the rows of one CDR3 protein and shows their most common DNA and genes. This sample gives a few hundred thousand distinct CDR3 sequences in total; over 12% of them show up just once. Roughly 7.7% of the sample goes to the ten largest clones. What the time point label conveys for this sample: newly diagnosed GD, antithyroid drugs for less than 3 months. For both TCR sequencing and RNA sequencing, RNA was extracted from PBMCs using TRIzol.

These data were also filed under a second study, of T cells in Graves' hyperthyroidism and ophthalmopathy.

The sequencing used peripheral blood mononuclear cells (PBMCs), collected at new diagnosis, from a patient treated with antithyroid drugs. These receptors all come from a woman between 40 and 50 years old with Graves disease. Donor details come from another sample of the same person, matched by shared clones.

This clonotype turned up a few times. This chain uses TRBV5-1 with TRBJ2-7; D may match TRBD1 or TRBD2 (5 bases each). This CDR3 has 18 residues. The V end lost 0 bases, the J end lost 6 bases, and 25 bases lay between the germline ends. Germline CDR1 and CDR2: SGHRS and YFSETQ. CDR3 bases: TGCGCCAGCAGCTTGGGGGCGGGTCTAGCAGGGAAGGACGGCGAGCAGTACTTC. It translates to CASSLGAGLAGKDGEQYF.

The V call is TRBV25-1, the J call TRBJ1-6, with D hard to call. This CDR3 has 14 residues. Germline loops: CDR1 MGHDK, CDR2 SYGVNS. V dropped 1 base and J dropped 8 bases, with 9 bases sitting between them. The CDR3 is CASSESLGHSPLHF. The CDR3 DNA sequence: TGTGCCAGCAGTGAATCGCTTGGGCATTCACCCCTCCACTTT.

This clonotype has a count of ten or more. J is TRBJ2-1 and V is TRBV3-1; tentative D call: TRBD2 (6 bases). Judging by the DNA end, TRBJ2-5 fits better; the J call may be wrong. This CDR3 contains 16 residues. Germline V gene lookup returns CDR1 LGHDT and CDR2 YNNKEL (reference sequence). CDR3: CASRRKGQGGWETQYF. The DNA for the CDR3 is TGTGCCAGCAGGAGAAAGGGCCAGGGAGGCTGGGAGACCCAGTACTTC.

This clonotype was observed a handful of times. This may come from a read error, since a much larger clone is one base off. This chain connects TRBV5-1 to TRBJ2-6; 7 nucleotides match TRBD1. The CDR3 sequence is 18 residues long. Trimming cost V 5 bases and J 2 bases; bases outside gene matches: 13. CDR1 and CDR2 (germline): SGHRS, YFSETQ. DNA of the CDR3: TGCGCCAGCAGTCCCCGGGACAGTTCTGTCCCTGGGGCCAACGTCCTGACTTTC. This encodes CASSPRDSSVPGANVLTF. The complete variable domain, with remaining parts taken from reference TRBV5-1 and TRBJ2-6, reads KAGVTQTPRYLIKTRGQQVTLSCSPISGHRSVSWYQQTPGQGLQFLFEYFSETQRNKGNFPGRFSGRQFSNSRSEMNVSTLELGDSALYLCASSPRDSSVPGANVLTFGAGSRLTVL.

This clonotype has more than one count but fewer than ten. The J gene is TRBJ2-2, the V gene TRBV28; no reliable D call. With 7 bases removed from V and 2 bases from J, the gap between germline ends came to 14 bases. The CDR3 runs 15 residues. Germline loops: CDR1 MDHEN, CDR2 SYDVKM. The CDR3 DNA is TGTGCCAGCAATAAAGCTACAGCTAACACCGGGGAGCTGTTTTTT. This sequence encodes CASNKATANTGELFF.

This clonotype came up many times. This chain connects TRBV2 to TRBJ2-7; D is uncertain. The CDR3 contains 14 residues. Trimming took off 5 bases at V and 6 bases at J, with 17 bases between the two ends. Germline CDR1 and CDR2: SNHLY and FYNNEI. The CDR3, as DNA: TGTGCCAGCAGTCCCCGGGCGGAGTCCAGCGAGCAGTACTTC. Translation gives CASSPRAESSEQYF.

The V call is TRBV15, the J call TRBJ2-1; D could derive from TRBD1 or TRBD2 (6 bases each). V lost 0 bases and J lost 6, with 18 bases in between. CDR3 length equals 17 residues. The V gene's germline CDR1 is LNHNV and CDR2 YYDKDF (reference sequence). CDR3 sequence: CATSREAPGRGRNEQFF. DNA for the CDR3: TGTGCCACCAGCAGAGAAGCCCCCGGCCGGGGGCGCAATGAGCAGTTCTTC. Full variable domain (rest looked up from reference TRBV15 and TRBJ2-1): DAMVIQNPRYQVTQFGKPVTLSCSQTLNHNVMYWYQQKSSQAPKLLFHYYDKDFNNEADTPDNFQSRRPNTSFCFLDIRSPGLGDTAMYLCATSREAPGRGRNEQFFGPGTRLTVL.

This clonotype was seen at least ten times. The DNA of the CDR3 is TGCAGTGCCTTCGGACTAGCGGGAGGGAGCTCCTACAATGAGCAGTTCTTC. Its protein product is CSAFGLAGGSSYNEQFF. V usage is TRBV20-1 and J usage is TRBJ2-1; TRBD2 aligns across 15 bases. V lost 6 bases and J lost 0; bases outside the gene matches: 6. Germline V gives CDR1 DFQATT, CDR2 SNEGSKA (reference sequence). This CDR3 is 17 amino acids long.

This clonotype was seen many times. In DNA, the CDR3 is TGTGCCAGCAGTTTTGGCCCACAGGGACGCACTGAAGCTTTCTTT. It is translated as CASSFGPQGRTEAFF. The chain is built from TRBV28 and TRBJ1-1; possibly TRBD1 for D (6 bases). Germline CDR1 MDHEN, CDR2 SYDVKM. The CDR3 contains 15 residues. Trimming took off 3 bases at V and 4 bases at J, with 15 bases between the two ends.

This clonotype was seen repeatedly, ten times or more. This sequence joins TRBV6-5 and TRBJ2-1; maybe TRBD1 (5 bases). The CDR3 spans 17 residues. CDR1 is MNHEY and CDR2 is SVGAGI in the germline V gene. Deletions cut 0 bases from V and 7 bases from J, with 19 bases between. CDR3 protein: CASSYSTEYLSWNEQFF. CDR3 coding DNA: TGTGCCAGCAGTTACTCGACAGAGTACCTTTCCTGGAATGAGCAGTTCTTC.

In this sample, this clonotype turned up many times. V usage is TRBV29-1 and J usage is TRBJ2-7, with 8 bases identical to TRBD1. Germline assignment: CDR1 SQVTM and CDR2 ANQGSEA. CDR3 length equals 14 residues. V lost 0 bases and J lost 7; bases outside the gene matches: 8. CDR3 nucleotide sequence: TGCAGCGTTGAAGATGGTCAGGGGGCGAGGGAGCAGTACTTC. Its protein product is CSVEDGQGAREQYF.

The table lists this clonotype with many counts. Here the CDR3 DNA reads TGTGCCAGCAGGTGGCGGCGGGAGTACAATGAGCAGTTCTTC. It yields the protein CASRWRREYNEQFF. This chain uses TRBV5-8 with TRBJ2-1, with TRBD2 matching over 7 bases. The junction had 6 bases not matched to a gene; V was cut back by 5 bases and J by 4 bases. The CDR3 contains 14 residues. Germline assignment: CDR1 SGHTS and CDR2 YDEGEE.

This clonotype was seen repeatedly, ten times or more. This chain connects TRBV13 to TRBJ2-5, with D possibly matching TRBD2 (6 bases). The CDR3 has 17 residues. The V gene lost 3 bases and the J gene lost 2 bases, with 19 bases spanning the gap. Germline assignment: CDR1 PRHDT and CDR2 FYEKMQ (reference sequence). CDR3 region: CASSFGREESVQETQYF. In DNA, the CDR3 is TGTGCCAGCAGCTTCGGGAGAGAGGAGAGTGTTCAAGAGACCCAGTACTTC.

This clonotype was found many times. The CDR3 reads CASSLRAGINEQFF. The CDR3 DNA is TGTGCCAGCAGTTTAAGGGCAGGGATCAATGAGCAGTTCTTC. The chain combines TRBV12-3 or TRBV12-4 with TRBJ2-1; maybe TRBD1 (5 bases). There are 14 residues in the CDR3. Trimming shortened V by 2 bases and J by 6 bases, and 11 bases separated the two germline ends.

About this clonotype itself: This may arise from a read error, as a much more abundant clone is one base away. The CDR3 protein is CASSPRGELFF. CDR3 bases: TGTGCCAGCAGCCCCCGCGGGGAGCTGTTTTTT. The V call is TRBV7-9, the J call TRBJ2-2; D is undetermined. This CDR3 has 11 amino acids. V was clipped by 5 bases and J by 7 bases, with 5 bases between them. The V gene's germline CDR1 is SEHNR and CDR2 FQNEAQ (reference sequence).

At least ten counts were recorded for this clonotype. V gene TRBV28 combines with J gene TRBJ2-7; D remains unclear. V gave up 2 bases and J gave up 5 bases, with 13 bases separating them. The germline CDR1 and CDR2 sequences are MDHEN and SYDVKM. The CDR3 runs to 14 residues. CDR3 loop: CASSLRSSDDEQYF. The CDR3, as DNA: TGTGCCAGCAGTTTACGTAGCTCGGATGACGAGCAGTACTTC. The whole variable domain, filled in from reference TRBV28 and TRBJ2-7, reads DVKVTQSSRYLVKRTGEKVFLECVQDMDHENMFWYRQDPGLGLRLIYFSYDVKMKEKGDIPEGYSVSREKKERFSLILESASTNQTSMYLCASSLRSSDDEQYFGPGTRLTVT.

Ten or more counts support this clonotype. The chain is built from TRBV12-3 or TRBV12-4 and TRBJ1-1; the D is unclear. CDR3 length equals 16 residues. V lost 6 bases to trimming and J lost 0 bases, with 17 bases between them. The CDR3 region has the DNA TGTGCCAGCAGCCTAACTCCAGGTTCCATGAACACTGAAGCTTTCTTT. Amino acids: CASSLTPGSMNTEAFF.

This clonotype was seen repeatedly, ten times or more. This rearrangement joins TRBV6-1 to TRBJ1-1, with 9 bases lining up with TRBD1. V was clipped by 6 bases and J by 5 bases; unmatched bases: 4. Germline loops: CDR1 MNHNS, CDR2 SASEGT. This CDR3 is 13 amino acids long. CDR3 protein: CASRTGGLTEAFF. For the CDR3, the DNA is TGTGCCAGCAGAACAGGGGGCTTAACTGAAGCTTTCTTT.

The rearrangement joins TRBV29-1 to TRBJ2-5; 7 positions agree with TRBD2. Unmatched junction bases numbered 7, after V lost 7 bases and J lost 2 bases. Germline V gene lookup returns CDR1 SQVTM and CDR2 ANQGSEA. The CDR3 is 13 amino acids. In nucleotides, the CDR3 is TGCAGCGGGTTAGCGGGTAGTCAAGAGACCCAGTACTTC. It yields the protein CSGLAGSQETQYF.

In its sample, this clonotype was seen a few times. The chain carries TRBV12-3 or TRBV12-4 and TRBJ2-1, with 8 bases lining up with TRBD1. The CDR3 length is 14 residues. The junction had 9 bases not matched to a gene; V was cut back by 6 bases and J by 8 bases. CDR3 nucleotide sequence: TGTGCCAGCAGATGGGACAGGTTGCCCGATGAGCAGTTCTTC. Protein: CASRWDRLPDEQFF.